One and the same sample provided the 15 T cell receptor beta chains below, sequenced in a study of blood T cell repertoires in COVID-19. TCRdb's copy holds only in-frame clones and misses some; the assay was immunoSEQ multiplex PCR. The profile shows 90,000 to 110,000 clones, 65% to 90% of them singletons. The material sequenced was peripheral blood. These receptors were taken from a man aged 50-60 years with acute or convalescent COVID-19.

This clone was seen just once. The rearrangement joins TRBV28 to TRBJ1-5; no reliable D call. Germline-derived CDR1 and CDR2 are MDHEN and SYDVKM. The CDR3 sequence is 15 residues long. V lost 2 bases, J lost 2 bases, and 10 bases lay in between. This CDR3 reads CASSLMGGRNQPQHF. DNA for the CDR3: TGTGCCAGCAGTTTAATGGGAGGTCGCAATCAGCCCCAGCATTTT.

This chain joins TRBV7-2 and TRBJ2-3; 10 bases fit TRBD1. This CDR3 is built from 14 residues. V gave up 1 base and J gave up 7 bases; unmatched junction bases: 2. From germline, CDR1 is SGHTA and CDR2 FQGNSA. The CDR3 protein is CASSLGDRGYTQYF. The CDR3 DNA is TGTGCCAGCAGCTTAGGGGACAGGGGATATACGCAGTATTTT.

The chain is built from TRBV29-1 and TRBJ2-3; D not resolved. The length of the CDR3 is 12 residues. Germline CDR1 reads SQVTM; CDR2 reads ANQGSEA. Trimming left V 4 bases short and J 3 bases short, with 8 bases between. CDR3 protein: CSVVHMTDTQYF. The CDR3 bases are TGCAGCGTTGTTCACATGACAGATACGCAGTATTTT.

The chain recombines TRBV11-2 with TRBJ1-2; D may be TRBD1 (6 bases). The CDR3 has 13 amino acids. The germline V gene encodes CDR1 SGHAT and CDR2 FQNNGV. The V end lost 5 bases, the J end lost 5 bases, and 12 bases lay between the germline ends. CDR3 region: CASSLSDSYGYTF. The CDR3 DNA sequence: TGTGCCAGCAGCCTGTCGGACAGTTATGGCTACACCTTC. Combining the CDR3 with reference TRBV11-2 and TRBJ1-2 gives the whole variable domain EAGVAQSPRYKIIEKRQSVAFWCNPISGHATLYWYQQILGQGPKLLIQFQNNGVVDDSQLPKDRFSAERLKGVDSTLKIQPAKLEDSAVYLCASSLSDSYGYTFGSGTRLTVV.

The chain recombines TRBV5-8 with TRBJ1-3, with TRBD1 matching 9 bases. The germline V gene encodes CDR1 SGHTS and CDR2 YDEGEE. V lost 5 bases and J lost 1; bases outside the gene matches: 7. The CDR3 extends over 16 amino acids. CDR3 amino acids: CASSRGTGWSGNTIYF. The CDR3 DNA follows: TGTGCCAGCAGTAGAGGGACAGGGTGGTCTGGAAACACCATATATTTT. Together with reference TRBV5-8 and TRBJ1-3, the CDR3 gives the full variable domain: EAGVTQSPTHLIKTRGQQATLRCSPISGHTSVYWYQQALGLGLQFLLWYDEGEERNRGNFPPRFSGRQFPNYSSELNVNALELEDSALYLCASSRGTGWSGNTIYFGEGSWLTVV.

The table lists this clone with a count of one. The rearrangement joins TRBV20-1 to TRBJ2-5; D may be TRBD1 (5 bases). Germline CDR1 is DFQATT and CDR2 is SNEGSKA (reference sequence). V was cut by 3 bases and J by 2 bases, with 10 bases left in between. The CDR3 length is 13 residues. CDR3 nucleotides: TGCAGTGCTAGTTGGCCAGGGCAAGAGACCCAGTACTTC. It specifies CSASWPGQETQYF.

J is TRBJ1-6 and V is TRBV27; no clear D gene. V was cut by 3 bases and J by 6 bases, with 12 bases left in between. Germline V gives CDR1 MNHEY, CDR2 SMNVEV (reference sequence). This CDR3 has 15 residues. The CDR3 sequence is CASSLWAESNSPLHF. CDR3 in DNA: TGTGCCAGCAGTTTGTGGGCAGAATCTAATTCACCCCTCCACTTT.

This chain links TRBV6-6 with TRBJ1-2, with D maybe TRBD1 (6 bases). Trimming took 5 bases from V and 6 from J, leaving 16 bases between them. This CDR3 spans 14 amino acids. Germline loops: CDR1 MNHNY, CDR2 SVGAGI (reference sequence). The CDR3 nucleotides read TGTGCCAGCAGTCACGTACAGGGAAGAGATGGCTACACCTTC. Translation gives CASSHVQGRDGYTF.

The chain links TRBV11-3 to TRBJ2-7; 10 nucleotides align to TRBD1. The J segment lost 5 bases and the V segment lost 4 bases, leaving 5 bases of the junction unmatched. The CDR3 contains 14 residues. Germline V gene lookup returns CDR1 SGHNT and CDR2 YENEEA. CDR3 sequence: CASSSWDRGHEQYF. CDR3 coding DNA: TGTGCCAGCAGCTCATGGGACAGGGGCCACGAGCAGTACTTC.

The CDR3 DNA reads as TGTGCCAGCAGTTTTTCGGGCGGGACTGAAGCTTTCTTT. This sequence encodes CASSFSGGTEAFF. V is TRBV27 and J is TRBJ1-1; D not certain. The CDR3 has 13 amino acids. V was trimmed by 3 bases and J by 5 bases, leaving 10 bases between them. Germline CDR1 is MNHEY and CDR2 is SMNVEV (reference sequence).

This chain uses TRBV29-1 with TRBJ2-5; 9 bases fit TRBD1. The CDR3 extends over 11 amino acids. V lost 6 bases and J lost 5; bases outside the gene matches: 1. Germline loops: CDR1 SQVTM, CDR2 ANQGSEA. CDR3 nucleotide sequence: TGCAGCGTCGGACAGGGGGAGACCCAGTACTTC. It is translated as CSVGQGETQYF.

This sequence joins TRBV5-4 and TRBJ2-5; D is unclear. CDR1 and CDR2 from the germline V gene are SGHNT and YYREEE (reference sequence). The CDR3 is 11 amino acids. V dropped 4 bases and J dropped 4 bases, with 5 bases sitting between them. The CDR3 nucleotides read TGTGCCAGCAGCCTCCTAGAGACCCAGTACTTC. This sequence encodes CASSLLETQYF.

CDR3 DNA sequence: TGTGCCAGCACCTCCGGCGGGGCGGACTACAATGAGCAGTTCTTC. It encodes CASTSGGADYNEQFF. This chain links TRBV9 with TRBJ2-1, with D tentatively TRBD2 (6 bases). CDR3 size: 15 residues. The V gene's germline CDR1 is SGDLS and CDR2 YYNGEE. V was shortened by 6 bases and J by 3 bases, with 16 bases between the two germline ends. The complete variable domain, with remaining parts taken from reference TRBV9 and TRBJ2-1, reads DSGVTQTPKHLITATGQRVTLRCSPRSGDLSVYWYQQSLDQGLQFLIQYYNGEERAKGNILERFSAQQFPDLHSELNLSSLELGDSALYFCASTSGGADYNEQFFGPGTRLTVL.

The rearrangement joins TRBV21-1 to TRBJ2-7; the table's D gene call, TRBD1, was not cross checked with the DNA. TRBV21-1 is reported as a pseudogene. CDR3 size: 16 residues. CDR3 region: CASSKEATGRTYEQCF. The CDR3 DNA reads TGTGCCAGCAGCAAAGAAGCGACAGGGAGAACCTACGAGCAGTGCTTC.

The chain recombines TRBV6-5 with TRBJ1-2, with D perhaps TRBD1 (5 bases). The germline gives CDR1 MNHEY, CDR2 SVGAGI. Trimming removed 2 bases from V and 1 base from J, with 8 bases in between. This CDR3 contains 14 residues. The CDR3 DNA reads TGTGCCAGCAGTTACAGCGGGGGTAACTATGGCTACACCTTC. It translates to CASSYSGGNYGYTF.